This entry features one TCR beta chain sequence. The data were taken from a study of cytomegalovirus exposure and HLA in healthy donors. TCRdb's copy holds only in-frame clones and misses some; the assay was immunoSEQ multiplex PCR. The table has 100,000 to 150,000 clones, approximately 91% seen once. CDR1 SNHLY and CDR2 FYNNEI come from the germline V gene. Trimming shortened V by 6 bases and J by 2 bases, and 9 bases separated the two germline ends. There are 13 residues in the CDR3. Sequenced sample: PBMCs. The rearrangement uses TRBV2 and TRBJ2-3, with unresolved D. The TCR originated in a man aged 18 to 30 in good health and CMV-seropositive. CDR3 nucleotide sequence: TGTGCCAGCAGCATAGACAACACAGATACGCAGTATTTT. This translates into CASSIDNTDTQYF.